Each of the 10 T cell receptor beta chains below was sequenced from the same sample in a study of tumor and adjacent non-tumor tissue in lung cancer. This sample's RNA came from whole unsorted tissue. The normal lung tissue was taken more than 3 cm from the tumor edge. Three rounds of nested PCR, following a modified ARM-PCR protocol, produced the TCRbeta library. Each CDR3 protein is one row after TCRdb ran MiXCR on the multiplex PCR reads. This table has roughly 75,000 distinct CDR3 sequences, roughly 80% appearing once. The sequencing sample was made of distant non-tumor lung tissue. The origin of the receptors is a man aged 55 to 70 with non-small cell lung cancer.

As regards this clonotype: It may be a read error: a sequence one base away is much more abundant. This chain connects TRBV28 to TRBJ2-2; D call uncertain. The CDR3 totals 13 residues. V lost 6 bases and J lost 4, with 9 bases in between. Germline values: CDR1 MDHEN, CDR2 SYDVKM. In nucleotides, the CDR3 is TGTGCCAGCAGCTTAGTGGGCACCGGGGAGCTGTTTTTT. Its protein is CASSLVGTGELFF.

On this clonotype: The conserved closing phenylalanine or tryptophan is absent in this CDR3, likely reflecting a read error. The rearrangement joins TRBV11-2 to TRBJ2-5; no reliable D call. This CDR3 is built from 13 residues. In germline, CDR1 is SGHAT, CDR2 FQNNGV. The CDR3 sequence: CAGSSTLEETQYL. CDR3 DNA sequence: TGTGCCGGCAGCTCTACACTGGAAGAGACCCAGTACCTC.

As regards this clonotype: The junction differs from germline at one of its ends, possibly a read error. The V gene is TRBV11-2, the J gene TRBJ2-1, with D perhaps TRBD2 (6 bases). Per germline, CDR1 SGHAT and CDR2 FQNNGV. CDR3 length equals 15 residues. The DNA for the CDR3 is TGTGCCAGCAGCTTAGCCCTGCGGGGTTACAATGAGCAATTCTTC. It specifies CASSLALRGYNEQFF.

On this clonotype itself: This CDR3 fails to terminate in the conserved phenylalanine or tryptophan, so it likely reflects a read error. The chain has TRBV11-3 and TRBJ1-1; D ambiguous. Looked up from germline, CDR1 is SGHNT and CDR2 is YENEEA. The CDR3 spans 14 residues. The DNA of the CDR3 is TGTGTCAGCAGCTCGCACGGACGGCAGACCGAAGCTTTCTCT. Its protein is CVSSSHGRQTEAFS.

The rearrangement links TRBV5-1 to TRBJ1-4; no definite D call. Germline values: CDR1 SGHRS, CDR2 YFSETQ. The CDR3 sequence is 13 residues long. Trimming pared 0 bases from V and 6 bases from J, leaving 6 bases between. Written as DNA, the CDR3 is TGCGCCAGCAGCTTGGACACGGATGAAAAACTGTTTTTT. Translated, it gives CASSLDTDEKLFF.

Comments on this clonotype: This may stem from a read error, because a much larger clone lies one nucleotide away. CDR3 region: CASSLVRASGREGVNEQFF. DNA for the CDR3: TGTGCCAGCAGCTTAGTGCGGGCTAGCGGGAGGGAGGGGGTCAATGAGCAGTTCTTC. The chain is built from TRBV11-2 and TRBJ2-1, with 12 nucleotides matching TRBD2. The CDR3 totals 19 residues. The germline V gene has CDR1 SGHAT and CDR2 FQNNGV. The V gene end was trimmed by 1 base and the J gene end by 6 bases; junction bases not matched to a gene: 13. Complete variable domain (other parts from reference TRBV11-2 and TRBJ2-1): EAGVAQSPRYKIIEKRQSVAFWCNPISGHATLYWYQQILGQGPKLLIQFQNNGVVDDSQLPKDRFSAERLKGVDSTLKIQPAKLEDSAVYLCASSLVRASGREGVNEQFFGPGTRLTVL.

Regarding this clonotype: Its ends do not fully match the called genes, so a read error is possible. The chain employs TRBV11-2 and TRBJ1-1; 8 bases line up with TRBD1. Germline CDR1 SGHAT, CDR2 FQNNGV. This CDR3 has 14 residues. The CDR3 DNA is TGTGCCAGCAGTTTAGCCTCCGGGACAGGAGGGGCTTTCTTT. Translating it yields CASSLASGTGGAFF. Looking up the rest from reference TRBV11-2 and TRBJ1-1 gives the full variable domain: EAGVAQSPRYKIIEKRQSVAFWCNPISGHATLYWYQQILGQGPKLLIQFQNNGVVDDSQLPKDRFSAERLKGVDSTLKIQPAKLEDSAVYLCASSLASGTGGAFFGQGTRLTVV.

Points on this clonotype: Because it lacks the conserved phenylalanine or tryptophan at the end, this CDR3 is likely a read error. The chain recombines TRBV29-1 with TRBJ2-2, with TRBD2 matching 11 bases. Germline CDR1 SQVTM, CDR2 ANQGSEA. The CDR3 spans 15 residues. The CDR3 DNA sequence: TGCAGCGAGACCTGGACTAGCGGGTTCACCAGGGAGCTGTTTATT. Its translation is CSETWTSGFTRELFI.

The V and J genes are TRBV11-2 and TRBJ2-5, with D unresolved. From germline, CDR1 is SGHAT and CDR2 FQNNGV. The ends were cut back, 6 bases at V and 5 bases at J, with 22 bases in the middle. The CDR3 extends over 16 amino acids. As DNA, the CDR3 is TGTGCCAGCAGATCCACAATGGGGTGGGCAAAGGAGACCCAGTACTTC. This translates into CASRSTMGWAKETQYF.

In this sample, this clonotype turned up a few times. CDR3 DNA: TGTGCCAGCAGCTGGAAGACAGGGGCGAATTCACCCCTCCACTTT. Protein sequence: CASSWKTGANSPLHF. The V and J genes are TRBV5-8 and TRBJ1-6, with 8 bases that match TRBD1. Trimming removed 3 bases from V and 7 bases from J; junction bases left unmatched: 6. The CDR3 runs to 15 residues. Germline V gene data show CDR1 as SGHTS and CDR2 as YDEGEE.